This TCR beta chain stems from a study of shared clonotypes between healthy human individuals (dated by TCRdb to between 2020 and 2021). A note on the overall study: The cohort comprised two women and a few men aged 18 to 49 years. Blood TCR repertoires of roughly five healthy adults were deeply sequenced to estimate repertoire size and the extent of clonotype sharing between individuals. Different laboratories and diverse techniques were used to prepare libraries and sequence TCR repertoires, to increase sequencing depth and limit assay-specific biases. For each donor, CD4 naive and CD4 memory were each given three plates, CD8 naive was given two plates, and CD8 memory was given one plate. Per donor, leukapheresis produced somewhere between about 0.85 and 10 billion PBMCs. General conclusions and limits of the study: Incomplete sequencing was indicated by rarefaction of sorted-subset datasets, despite the large sequencing depth. The genetic and exposure-history diversity represented was limited by the small number of donors. Clonotypes shared by all four sorted-subset donors showed higher generation probabilities than non-shared clonotypes. Only blood was sampled, and tissue TCR repertoires likely differ from those in blood. About 4.5% of naive CD4, 3.5% of naive CD8, roughly 2.4% of memory CD4, and approximately 0.4% of memory CD8 clonotypes were shared across several donors. Pairwise subsampling led to the expectation that sequencing depth would affect the degree of clonotype sharing among donors. Naive subsets generally had larger estimated clonotype richness than memory subsets did.

The donors were healthy, HIV-negative adults who had no recently reported acute infections or vaccinations. All donors were Caucasian adults living in Nashville, Tennessee, USA. CD4+ T cells were enriched by magnetic negative selection; naive cells were then positively selected on CD45RA, and the negative fraction formed the memory subset. Blood was collected by leukapheresis, and PBMCs were isolated by Ficoll-Histopaque density gradient centrifugation and then cryopreserved in liquid nitrogen vapor phase. Analytical flow cytometry was used to check the purity and quantity of every magnetically sorted T cell population. Each sorted fraction had its genomic DNA isolated and then quantified by UV absorbance on a Nanodrop 2000c. On this clone: Its antigen is not yet known. No base quality values were provided; no much bigger clone lies one nucleotide off.

TCR CDR3 regions were amplified from genomic DNA by multiplex PCR using the deep immunoSEQ assay. Extracted genomic DNA from each cell subset was distributed evenly across all wells of several immunoSEQ 96-well plates, and each plate was treated as a replicate. For sorted subsets, around 200 ng genomic DNA, equal to about 30,000 T cell genomes, was loaded into each replicate PCR. The purified libraries were quantified using a Qubit 3.0 fluorometer, sized with a Bioanalyzer 2100, and then quantified again using the KAPA Library Quantification kit. Each immunoSEQ 96-well plate was sequenced on its own single-read 150-cycle Illumina NextSeq 550 flow cell. In the original analysis: Because the immunoSEQ output held only junctional sequences and lacked quality scores, the filtering could not match the filtering applied to full-length reads. To assign V/J genes and CDR3, sequences were annotated against IMGT germline references using PyIR, a Python wrapper for IgBLAST v1.9. Reads were removed for weak V/J assignments (E-value above 1e-6), missing CDR3, stop codons, out-of-frame junctions, or ambiguous translated residues. V3J clonotypes were defined as sequences sharing the same inferred V gene, J gene, and CDR3 amino acid sequence. The percentage overlap between two repertoires was calculated by dividing the number of shared unique clonotypes by the size of the smaller repertoire. Three approaches were used to assess repertoire richness: RTK rarefaction, the Chao1 estimator, and Recon v2.1 estimates of unobserved clonotypes. For all TCRbeta clonotypes obtained by the gDNA method from a few donors, generation probabilities were computed with OLGA. What TCRdb holds here is the immuneACCESS table cut down to in-frame rearrangements. Part of the clones is not present; checked against another copy, under half of the missing clones reflect an unresolved V gene, and the others are unexplained. V, J and clone size were drawn from that table, and D and trimming were deduced from the DNA. The sample table records about 1 million clones; around 76% of these occur just once. About 1.5% of the sample rests with the top ten.

Trimming takes 3 bases off V and 2 bases off J; junction bases not matched to a gene: 4. As encoded in the germline V gene (reference sequence), CDR1 is LNHDA while CDR2 is SQIVND. Including cysteine and phenylalanine, the CDR3 has 15 amino acids. The only DNA kept is the CDR3, 45 bases in frame from the first base. This TCR was sampled from a man aged 18 to 30 in good health. This receptor chain uses TRBV19 and TRBJ2-5, with 9 junctional bases fitting TRBD2. Sequencing input: memory CD4+ T cells sorted from blood. The cell subset or site label here, explained by the study, means: CD45RA-negative fraction. Read as DNA, the sequence is TGTGCCAGTAGTATTTGGGCGGGGGGGCAAGAGACCCAGTACTTC. Its protein reads: CASSIWAGGQETQYF.